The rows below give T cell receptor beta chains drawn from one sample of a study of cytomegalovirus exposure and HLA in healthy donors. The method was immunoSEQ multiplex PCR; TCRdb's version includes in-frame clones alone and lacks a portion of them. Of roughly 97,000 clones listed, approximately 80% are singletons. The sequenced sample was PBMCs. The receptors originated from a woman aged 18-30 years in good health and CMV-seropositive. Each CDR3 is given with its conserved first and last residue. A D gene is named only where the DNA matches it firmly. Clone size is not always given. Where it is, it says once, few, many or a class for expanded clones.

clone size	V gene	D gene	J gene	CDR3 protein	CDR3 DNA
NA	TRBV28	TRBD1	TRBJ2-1	CASRRQGTSYNEQFF	TGTGCCAGCAGAAGACAGGGGACCTCCTACAATGAGCAGTTCTTC
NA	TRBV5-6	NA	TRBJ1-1	CASSFAGEAFF	TGTGCCAGCAGCTTCGCGGGGGAGGCTTTCTTT
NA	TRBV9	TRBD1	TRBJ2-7	CASSVGEGGPYEQYF	TGTGCCAGCAGCGTAGGGGAAGGGGGCCCCTACGAGCAGTACTTC
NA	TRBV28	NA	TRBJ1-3	CASSSPGNSGNTIYF	TGTGCCAGCAGTTCGCCGGGAAACTCTGGAAACACCATATATTTT
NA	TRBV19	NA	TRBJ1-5	CASSIEGGGGNQPQHF	TGTGCCAGTAGTATAGAGGGAGGGGGAGGCAATCAGCCCCAGCATTTT
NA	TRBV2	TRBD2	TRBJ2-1	CASRGLAHEQFF	TGTGCCAGCAGGGGACTAGCGCATGAGCAGTTCTTC
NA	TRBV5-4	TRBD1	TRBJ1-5	CASSLQGGNQPQHF	TGTGCCAGCAGCTTGCAGGGGGGCAATCAGCCCCAGCATTTT
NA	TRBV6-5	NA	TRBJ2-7	CASSSQGQQYF	TGTGCCAGCAGTAGCCAGGGCCAACAGTACTTC
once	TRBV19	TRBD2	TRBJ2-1	CASSGRGAYNEQFF	TGTGCCAGTAGCGGGAGGGGCGCCTACAATGAGCAGTTCTTC
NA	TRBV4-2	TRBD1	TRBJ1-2	CASSPQCGTDTECGYTF	TGTGCCAGCAGCCCCCAATGCGGGACAGATACCGAGTGCGGCTACACCTTC
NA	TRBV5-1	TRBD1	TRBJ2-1	CASSLLVDRARSYNEQFF	TGCGCCAGCAGCCTTTTGGTTGACAGGGCCCGCTCCTACAATGAGCAGTTCTTC
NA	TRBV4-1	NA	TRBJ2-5	CASSQERGQETQYF	TGCGCCAGCAGCCAAGAAAGGGGCCAAGAGACCCAGTACTTC
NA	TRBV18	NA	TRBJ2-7	CASSPSSYEQYF	TGTGCCAGCTCACCTAGCTCCTACGAGCAGTACTTC
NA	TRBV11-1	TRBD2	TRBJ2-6	CASSSTSGGFSGANVLTF	TGTGCCAGCAGCTCGACTAGCGGGGGCTTCTCTGGGGCCAACGTCCTGACTTTC
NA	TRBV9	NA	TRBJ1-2	CASSVGGTGSEIVGYTF	TGTGCCAGCAGCGTAGGCGGTACGGGGTCGGAAATAGTGGGCTACACCTTC
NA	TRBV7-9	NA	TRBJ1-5	CASSLSGNSNQPQHF	TGTGCCAGCAGCTTATCCGGGAATAGCAATCAGCCCCAGCATTTT
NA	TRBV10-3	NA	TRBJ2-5	CAISEGQETQYF	TGTGCCATCAGTGAGGGTCAGGAGACCCAGTACTTC
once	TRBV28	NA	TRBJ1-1	CASRHRFWAFF	TGTGCCAGCAGACACAGGTTTTGGGCTTTCTTT
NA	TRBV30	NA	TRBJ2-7	CAWSNPGTDEQYF	TGTGCCTGGAGCAACCCCGGTACCGACGAGCAGTACTTC
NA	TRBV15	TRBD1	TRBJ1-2	CATRTETGDGYTF	TGTGCCACCAGAACAGAGACAGGGGATGGCTACACCTTC
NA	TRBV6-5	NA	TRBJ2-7	CASSYAQGPLLYEQYF	TGTGCCAGCAGTTACGCCCAGGGGCCACTCCTCTACGAGCAGTACTTC
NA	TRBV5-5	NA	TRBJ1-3	CASSLGGAGNTIYF	TGTGCCAGCAGCTTGGGGGGAGCTGGAAACACCATATATTTT
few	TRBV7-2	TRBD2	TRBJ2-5	CASSASGSRETQYF	TGTGCCAGCAGCGCGAGCGGGAGTCGAGAGACCCAGTACTTC
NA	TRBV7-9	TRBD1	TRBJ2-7	CASSLGISGQYEQYF	TGTGCCAGCAGCTTGGGGATATCGGGACAGTACGAGCAGTACTTC
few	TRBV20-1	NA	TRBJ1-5	CSASSDQPQHF	TGCAGTGCTAGTTCGGATCAGCCCCAGCATTTT
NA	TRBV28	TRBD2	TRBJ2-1	CASSLTSGSADEQFF	TGTGCCAGCAGTTTAACTAGCGGGAGTGCCGATGAGCAGTTCTTC
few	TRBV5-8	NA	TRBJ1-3	CASRFEPGIGNTIYF	TGTGCCAGCAGATTTGAACCGGGAATTGGAAACACCATATATTTT
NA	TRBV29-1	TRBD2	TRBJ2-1	CSVLPGLADLSYNEQFF	TGCAGCGTTCTCCCAGGACTAGCGGACCTCTCCTACAATGAGCAGTTCTTC
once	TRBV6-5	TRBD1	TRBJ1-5	CASRTTGLANQPQHF	TGTGCCAGCAGGACGACAGGGCTTGCGAATCAGCCCCAGCATTTT
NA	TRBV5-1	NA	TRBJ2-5	CASSQMNIRGETQYF	TGCGCCAGCAGCCAGATGAATATTAGGGGAGAGACCCAGTACTTC
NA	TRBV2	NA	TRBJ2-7	CASSEAGGREQYF	TGTGCCAGCAGTGAAGCGGGAGGCAGGGAGCAGTACTTC
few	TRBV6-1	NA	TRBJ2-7	CASSEPVYEQYF	TGTGCCAGCAGCGAGCCCGTGTACGAGCAGTACTTC
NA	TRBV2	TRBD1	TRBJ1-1	CASGTGFGTEAFF	TGTGCCAGCGGGACAGGGTTCGGCACTGAAGCTTTCTTT
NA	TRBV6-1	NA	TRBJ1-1	CASSAQGTEAFF	TGTGCCAGCAGTGCCCAGGGCACTGAAGCTTTCTTT
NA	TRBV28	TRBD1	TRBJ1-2	CASSPWTGEGILYGYTF	TGTGCCAGCAGTCCGTGGACAGGGGAGGGAATTCTCTATGGCTACACCTTC
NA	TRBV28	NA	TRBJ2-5	CASSLGHSETQYF	TGTGCCAGCAGCCTGGGACACTCAGAGACCCAGTACTTC
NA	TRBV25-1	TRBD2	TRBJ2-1	CASSEYPGLADNEQFF	TGTGCCAGCAGTGAATATCCGGGACTAGCGGACAATGAGCAGTTCTTC
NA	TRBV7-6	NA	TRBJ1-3	CASSSPGGSGNTIYF	TGTGCCAGCAGCTCCCCCGGGGGAAGTGGAAACACCATATATTTT
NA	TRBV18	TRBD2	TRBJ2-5	CASSLAGGQETQYF	TGTGCCAGCTCCCTAGCGGGAGGGCAAGAGACCCAGTACTTC
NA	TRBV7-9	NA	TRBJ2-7	CASSLVLMSSYEQYF	TGTGCCAGCAGCTTAGTTCTCATGAGCTCCTACGAGCAGTACTTC
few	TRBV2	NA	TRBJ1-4	CASSEISRALFF	TGTGCCAGCAGTGAAATTTCCAGGGCACTGTTTTTT
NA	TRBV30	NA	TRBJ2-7	CAWSVDSNYEQYF	TGTGCCTGGAGTGTCGACAGCAACTACGAGCAGTACTTC
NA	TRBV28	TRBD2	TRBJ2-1	CASSSGKINEQFF	TGTGCCAGCAGCAGCGGGAAGATCAATGAGCAGTTCTTC
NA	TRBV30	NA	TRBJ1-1	CAWSRAGGQTNTEAFF	TGTGCCTGGAGCCGTGCCGGTGGACAGACGAACACTGAAGCTTTCTTT
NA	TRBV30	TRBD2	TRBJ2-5	CAWSVSPGGTQYF	TGTGCCTGGAGTGTATCCCCGGGGGGGACCCAGTACTTC
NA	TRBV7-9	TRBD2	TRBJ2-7	CASSFLREGLYEQYF	TGTGCCAGCAGCTTTCTTCGGGAGGGCCTCTACGAGCAGTACTTC
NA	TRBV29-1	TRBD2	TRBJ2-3	CSVAGGSTDTQYF	TGCAGCGTAGCGGGGGGGAGCACAGATACGCAGTATTTT
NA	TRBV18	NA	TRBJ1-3	CASSPPAGRTGNTIYF	TGTGCCAGCTCACCACCGGCAGGTCGGACTGGAAACACCATATATTTT
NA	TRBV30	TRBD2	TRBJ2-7	CAWSTGLASGSIIREQYF	TGTGCCTGGAGTACAGGGCTGGCTAGCGGGAGCATCATACGCGAGCAGTACTTC
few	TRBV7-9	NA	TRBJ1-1	CASRDQGSEAFF	TGTGCCAGCAGGGACCAGGGGTCTGAAGCTTTCTTT
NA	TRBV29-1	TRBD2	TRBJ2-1	CSVLPVGGGDEQFF	TGCAGCGTGCTCCCCGTCGGTGGGGGGGATGAGCAGTTCTTC
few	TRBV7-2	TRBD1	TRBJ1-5	CASSIGTGGWGNQPQHF	TGTGCCAGCAGCATCGGGACAGGGGGCTGGGGCAATCAGCCCCAGCATTTT
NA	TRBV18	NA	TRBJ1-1	CASSANGNTEAFF	TGTGCCAGCTCCGCCAACGGGAACACTGAAGCTTTCTTT
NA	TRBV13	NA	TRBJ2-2	CASSSRTDHTGELFF	TGTGCCAGCAGCTCCCGGACAGACCACACCGGGGAGCTGTTTTTT
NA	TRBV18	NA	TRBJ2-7	CASSLQGGSYEQYF	TGTGCCAGCTCACTACAGGGGGGGTCCTACGAGCAGTACTTC
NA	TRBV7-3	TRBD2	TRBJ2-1	CASSSSGSPYNEQFF	TGTGCCAGCAGCTCTAGCGGGAGCCCCTACAATGAGCAGTTCTTC
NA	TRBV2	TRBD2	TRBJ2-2	CASSEAYYTSGYTGELFF	TGTGCCAGCAGTGAAGCCTATTATACTAGCGGGTACACCGGGGAGCTGTTTTTT
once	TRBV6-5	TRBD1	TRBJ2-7	CASSYPGQGYEQYF	TGTGCCAGCAGTTACCCAGGACAGGGCTACGAGCAGTACTTC
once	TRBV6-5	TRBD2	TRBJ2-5	CASRSLADQETQYF	TGTGCCAGCAGGTCTCTAGCGGATCAAGAGACCCAGTACTTC
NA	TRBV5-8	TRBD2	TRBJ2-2	CASSSGLAGWTGELFF	TGTGCCAGCAGCTCCGGACTAGCGGGGTGGACCGGGGAGCTGTTTTTT